This entry concerns a single T cell receptor (beta chain). These data are taken from a study of shared clonotypes between healthy human individuals. Generated by immunoSEQ multiplex PCR, the TCRdb table keeps only in-frame clones and is missing some. Here the sample spans about 1 million clones, 65% to 75% being singletons. The CDR3 totals 16 residues. The trim removed 7 bases at V and 2 bases at J, leaving 12 bases unmatched. CDR1 and CDR2 (germline): SGHRS, YFSETQ. Sequencing was done on a sample of memory CD4+ T cells sorted from blood. Sample subset: CD45RA-negative fraction. The sequence came from a young man in good health. The chain has TRBV5-1 and TRBJ2-3, with 8 bases aligning to TRBD2. CDR3 region: CASRAGGLVNTDTQYF. The CDR3 region has the DNA TGCGCCAGCCGGGCGGGGGGACTAGTAAACACAGATACGCAGTATTTT.